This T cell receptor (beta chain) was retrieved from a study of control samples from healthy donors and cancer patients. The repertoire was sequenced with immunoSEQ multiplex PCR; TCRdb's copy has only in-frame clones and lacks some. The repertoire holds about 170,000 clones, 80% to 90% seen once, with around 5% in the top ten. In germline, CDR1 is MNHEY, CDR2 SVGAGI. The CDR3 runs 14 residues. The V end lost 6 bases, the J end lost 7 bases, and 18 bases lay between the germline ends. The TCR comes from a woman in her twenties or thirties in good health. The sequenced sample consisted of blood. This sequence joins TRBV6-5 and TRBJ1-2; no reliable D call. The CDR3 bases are TGTGCCAGCAGCCGAGGGAGGACCCCTCTTGGCTACACCTTC. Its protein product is CASSRGRTPLGYTF.